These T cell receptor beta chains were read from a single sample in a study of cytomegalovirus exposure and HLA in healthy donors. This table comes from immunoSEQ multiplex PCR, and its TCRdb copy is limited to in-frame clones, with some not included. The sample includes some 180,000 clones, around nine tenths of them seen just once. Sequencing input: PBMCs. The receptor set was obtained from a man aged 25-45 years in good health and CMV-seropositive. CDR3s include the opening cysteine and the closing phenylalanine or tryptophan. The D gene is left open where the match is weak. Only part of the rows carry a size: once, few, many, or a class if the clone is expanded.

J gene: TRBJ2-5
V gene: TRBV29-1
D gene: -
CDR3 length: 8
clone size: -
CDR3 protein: CSDGPQYF
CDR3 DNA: TGCAGCGATGGCCCCCAGTACTTC

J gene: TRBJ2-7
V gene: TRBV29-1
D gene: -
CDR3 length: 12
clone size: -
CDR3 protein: CSVRQTSYEQYF
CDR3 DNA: TGCAGCGTTCGACAGACTTCCTACGAGCAGTACTTC

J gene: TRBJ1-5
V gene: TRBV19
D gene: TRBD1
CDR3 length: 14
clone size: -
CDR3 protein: CASTPGQANQPQHF
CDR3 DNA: TGTGCCAGTACCCCCGGACAGGCCAATCAGCCCCAGCATTTT

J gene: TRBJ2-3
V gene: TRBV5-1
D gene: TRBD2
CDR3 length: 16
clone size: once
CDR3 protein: CASRRWLAGEGDTQYF
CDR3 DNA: TGCGCCAGCAGGCGGTGGCTAGCGGGAGAAGGAGATACGCAGTATTTT

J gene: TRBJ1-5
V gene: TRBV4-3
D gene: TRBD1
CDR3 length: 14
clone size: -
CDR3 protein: CASSPDRGNQPQHF
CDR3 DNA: TGCGCCAGCAGCCCGGACAGGGGAAATCAGCCCCAGCATTTT

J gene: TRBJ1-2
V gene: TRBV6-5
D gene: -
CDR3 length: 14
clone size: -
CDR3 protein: CASSDTDRREGYTF
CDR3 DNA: TGTGCCAGCAGTGATACCGACAGGAGGGAAGGCTACACCTTC

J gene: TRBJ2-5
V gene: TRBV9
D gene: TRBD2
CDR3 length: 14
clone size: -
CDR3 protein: CASSWGTSPETQYF
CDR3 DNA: TGTGCCAGCAGCTGGGGGACTAGCCCGGAGACCCAGTACTTC

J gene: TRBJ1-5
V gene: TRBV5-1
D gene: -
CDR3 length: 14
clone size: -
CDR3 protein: CASSPLGGSQPQHF
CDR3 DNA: TGCGCCAGCAGCCCCCTGGGTGGTAGCCAGCCCCAGCATTTT

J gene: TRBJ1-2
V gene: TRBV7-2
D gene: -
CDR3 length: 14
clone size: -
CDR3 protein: CASTPMGVNYGYTF
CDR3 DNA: TGTGCCAGCACCCCGATGGGGGTTAACTATGGCTACACCTTC

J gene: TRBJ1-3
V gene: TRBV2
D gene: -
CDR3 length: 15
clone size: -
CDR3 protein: CASSFRRTSGNTIYF
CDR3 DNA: TGTGCCAGCAGCTTCCGACGGACCTCTGGAAACACCATATATTTT

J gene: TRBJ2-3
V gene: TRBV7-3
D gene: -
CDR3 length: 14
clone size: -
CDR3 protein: CASSLGLSTDTQYF
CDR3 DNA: TGTGCCAGCAGCTTAGGACTCAGCACAGATACGCAGTATTTT